The rows below give T cell receptor beta chains drawn from one sample of a study of cytotoxic CD8 clonotypes in ibrutinib-treated CLL. Clones were read by immunoSEQ multiplex PCR, and TCRdb kept only the in-frame ones, dropping some. Of about 200,000 clones in the sample, around 70% are singletons; the top ten hold more than 4.5%. Sequences were derived from PBMCs, sampled after 12 months of ibrutinib treatment. The receptors here all came from a human donor with chronic lymphocytic leukemia. Both conserved end residues are part of each CDR3. The D gene is left open where the match is weak. The listing skips clone size in some rows; elsewhere it reads once, few, many or a size class.

TGTGCCAGCTCACCACAAATATCTCGACAGGGCGGTCAGCCCCAGCATTTT | CASSPQISRQGGQPQHF | TRBV18 | TRBD1 | once | TRBJ1-5
TGTGCCAGCAGTGAAGGTGGCTACACCTTC | CASSEGGYTF | TRBV2 | NA | NA | TRBJ1-2
TGCAGTGCTCCCCGGCAAGAGACCCAGTACTTC | CSAPRQETQYF | TRBV20-1 | NA | NA | TRBJ2-5
TGCGCCAGCAGTTTCATATGGAACACTGAAGCTTTCTTT | CASSFIWNTEAFF | TRBV5-1 | NA | NA | TRBJ1-1
TGTGCCAGCAGTTATTCGGACAGGGGTCCCTATGGCTACACCTTC | CASSYSDRGPYGYTF | TRBV6-6 | TRBD1 | NA | TRBJ1-2
TGTGCCAGCAGCGTAACGGGGGAAGTCACAGATACGCAGTATTTT | CASSVTGEVTDTQYF | TRBV9 | NA | NA | TRBJ2-3
TGCAGCGTTGCGAGGCAAGAGACCCAGTACTTC | CSVARQETQYF | TRBV29-1 | NA | NA | TRBJ2-5
TGCGCCAGCAGCTTGGAAGGATCCGAGGGCTATGGCTACACCTTC | CASSLEGSEGYGYTF | TRBV5-1 | NA | NA | TRBJ1-2
TGTGCCAGCAGTCTTATACAGGGGAACACTGAAGCTTTCTTT | CASSLIQGNTEAFF | TRBV28 | NA | few | TRBJ1-1
TGTGCCAGCAGCGTAGGAGCGGGGGACTCCTACGAGCAGTACTTC | CASSVGAGDSYEQYF | TRBV9 | TRBD2 | NA | TRBJ2-7
TGTGCCAGCAGTTACTCTTCCGGGCTTGGAAACACCATATATTTT | CASSYSSGLGNTIYF | TRBV6-6 | NA | NA | TRBJ1-3
TGTGCCAGCAGTTTCGCGGGGGAGCAGTACTTC | CASSFAGEQYF | TRBV6-5 | NA | once | TRBJ2-7
TGTGCCAGCAGTGAATTGGGGGGGCTACGTAGCACTGAAGCTTTCTTT | CASSELGGLRSTEAFF | TRBV6-1 | NA | NA | TRBJ1-1
TGTGCCAGCAGTCCCTCAACCTGGAGCTCTGGGGCCAACGTCCTGACTTTC | CASSPSTWSSGANVLTF | TRBV27 | NA | NA | TRBJ2-6
TGTGCCAGCAGCTTAGTAGGACCTTCTGGAAACACCATATATTTT | CASSLVGPSGNTIYF | TRBV11-2 | NA | few | TRBJ1-3
TGTGCCAGCAGTCGTAGGGGGATAGCAGACATCTTAGCCAAAAACATTCAGTACTTC | CASSRRGIADILAKNIQYF | TRBV28 | NA | NA | TRBJ2-4
TGTGCCAGCAGCTTAGCGAGGGCGGGCGGGAAGGTCGAGCAGTACTTC | CASSLARAGGKVEQYF | TRBV7-2 | NA | NA | TRBJ2-7